The 14 T cell receptor beta chains below all came from one sample that was sequenced in a study of a mutant IDH1 vaccine in newly diagnosed glioma. Time point in this sample: week 47, end of study. The investigators gave 300 ug of mutant IDH1 20-mer peptide in each vaccine dose, together with topical imiquimod. Some clones are missing from TCRdb's copy, which holds only in-frame ones; the method was immunoSEQ multiplex PCR. The sample carries approximately 50,000 clones, around 86% recorded once. Their antigens remain unidentified. The material was PBMCs, obtained from a glioma patient whose treatment included an IDH1 peptide vaccine. All receptors derive from a woman aged 45 to 65 with glioma.

This chain connects TRBV9 to TRBJ1-2; TRBD1 matches 9 bases. The CDR3 extends over 13 amino acids. Germline V CDR1 and CDR2: SGDLS, YYNGEE. The V and J ends lost 5 bases and 7 bases, in that order; junction bases with no gene match: 6. CDR3 loop: CASSLTGGTGYTF. In nucleotides, the CDR3 is TGTGCCAGCAGTCTAACAGGGGGCACTGGCTACACCTTC.

The rearrangement joins TRBV27 to TRBJ1-5; 7 bases are a match to TRBD1. This CDR3 is 15 amino acids long. V was pared by 4 bases and J by 0 bases, with 3 bases of the junction left unmatched. Germline V gene sequence: CDR1 MNHEY, CDR2 SMNVEV (reference sequence). The DNA of the CDR3 is TGTGCCAGCAGTTGGACAGGTTATAGCAATCAGCCCCAGCATTTT. Amino acids: CASSWTGYSNQPQHF.

The chain uses TRBV29-1 and TRBJ2-7; no clear D gene. Germline V gene data show CDR1 as SQVTM and CDR2 as ANQGSEA. V lost 5 bases and J lost 3, with 11 bases in between. This CDR3 contains 12 residues. The CDR3 DNA reads TGCAGCGTTAATCGCGGAAGCTACGAGCAGTACTTC. Amino acid sequence: CSVNRGSYEQYF.

J is TRBJ2-3 and V is TRBV19, with D perhaps TRBD1 (5 bases). The CDR3 is 15 residues long. Deletions cut 5 bases from V and 0 bases from J, with 12 bases between. Germline CDR1 is LNHDA and CDR2 is SQIVND (reference sequence). CDR3 coding DNA: TGTGCCAGTAGTCGATCAGGGAAAAGCACAGATACGCAGTATTTT. This sequence encodes CASSRSGKSTDTQYF.

J is TRBJ1-4 and V is TRBV18; no clear D. The germline V gene encodes CDR1 KGHSH and CDR2 LQKENI. The V and J ends lost 6 bases and 0 bases respectively, with 8 bases between them. The CDR3 length is 14 residues. Here the CDR3 DNA reads TGTGCCAGCTCTCCCTTTGCAACTAATGAAAAACTGTTTTTT. It yields the protein CASSPFATNEKLFF.

The chain joins TRBV5-6 to TRBJ2-1, with D unclear. The germline gives CDR1 SGHDT, CDR2 YYEEEE. The CDR3 is 13 residues long. V dropped 1 base and J dropped 8 bases, with 10 bases sitting between them. This chain's CDR3 is CASSLWGIDEQFF. The CDR3 nucleotides are TGTGCCAGCAGCTTGTGGGGAATTGATGAGCAGTTCTTC.

The chain uses TRBV28 and TRBJ1-1; D gene uncertain. V was trimmed by 5 bases and J by 8 bases, leaving 9 bases between them. The CDR3 length is 11 residues. Germline assignment: CDR1 MDHEN and CDR2 SYDVKM. The DNA for the CDR3 is TGTGCCAGCAGTCCAACCAGAGAAGCTTTCTTT. Its protein product is CASSPTREAFF.

J is TRBJ1-2 and V is TRBV7-3, with D perhaps matching TRBD1 (6 bases). V lost 4 bases to trimming and J lost 5 bases, with 17 bases between them. CDR1 is SGHTA and CDR2 is FQGTGA in the germline V gene. CDR3 size: 15 residues. CDR3 in DNA: TGTGCCAGCAGCTCGCAGGGATTTAGGGGGTATGGCTACACCTTC. The encoded protein is CASSSQGFRGYGYTF.

The chain combines TRBV28 with TRBJ1-1, with D maybe TRBD1 (5 bases). Per germline, CDR1 MDHEN and CDR2 SYDVKM. The length of the CDR3 is 14 residues. The germline V and J ends were trimmed by 4 bases and 6 bases, with 15 bases remaining between them. In DNA form, the CDR3 reads TGTGCCAGCAGTTCGGGGGGAGGCTCGGCTGAAGCTTTCTTT. This encodes CASSSGGGSAEAFF. Full variable domain (outside the CDR3, taken from reference TRBV28 and TRBJ1-1): DVKVTQSSRYLVKRTGEKVFLECVQDMDHENMFWYRQDPGLGLRLIYFSYDVKMKEKGDIPEGYSVSREKKERFSLILESASTNQTSMYLCASSSGGGSAEAFFGQGTRLTVV.

This clone occurred a few times. The gene calls are TRBV19 and TRBJ1-5; perhaps TRBD1 as D (5 bases). The V end lost 5 bases, the J end lost 2 bases, and 7 bases lay between the germline ends. Germline assignment: CDR1 LNHDA and CDR2 SQIVND (reference sequence). This CDR3 region has 13 residues. This chain's CDR3 is CASSDSGNQPQHF. The CDR3 bases are TGTGCCAGTAGTGACAGTGGCAATCAGCCCCAGCATTTT. The whole variable domain, remainder taken from reference TRBV19 and TRBJ1-5, is DGGITQSPKYLFRKEGQNVTLSCEQNLNHDAMYWYRQDPGQGLRLIYYSQIVNDFQKGDIAEGYSVSREKKESFPLTVTSAQKNPTAFYLCASSDSGNQPQHFGDGTRLSIL.

The genes are TRBV4-3 and TRBJ2-5, with a tentative D call TRBD1 (5 bases). CDR3 length: 14 amino acids. Germline V gene lookup returns CDR1 LGHNA and CDR2 YSLEER. Trimming left V 0 bases short and J 5 bases short, with 10 bases between. The CDR3 region is CASSQDTAGETQYF. CDR3 bases: TGCGCCAGCAGCCAAGATACCGCAGGGGAGACCCAGTACTTC.

The J gene is TRBJ1-5, the V gene TRBV4-1, with 10 bases fitting TRBD1. Germline V lookup: CDR1 MGHRA, CDR2 YSYEKL. Trimming cost V 0 bases and J 3 bases; bases outside gene matches: 14. The CDR3 is made up of 20 amino acids. CDR3 nucleotide sequence: TGCGCCAGCAGCCAAGATGGTTTCCGAGACAGGGGGCATCCCAATCAGCCCCAGCATTTT. Its protein product is CASSQDGFRDRGHPNQPQHF.

The gene calls are TRBV5-4 and TRBJ2-7; 8 bases line up with TRBD1. V lost 4 bases and J lost 2; bases outside the gene matches: 2. CDR3 length: 13 amino acids. The V gene's germline CDR1 is SGHNT and CDR2 YYREEE (reference sequence). The CDR3 bases are TGTGCCAGCAGCCGGGGACAGGCCTACGAGCAGTACTTC. Its protein product is CASSRGQAYEQYF. The complete variable domain, with remaining parts taken from reference TRBV5-4 and TRBJ2-7, reads ETGVTQSPTHLIKTRGQQVTLRCSSQSGHNTVSWYQQALGQGPQFIFQYYREEENGRGNFPPRFSGLQFPNYSSELNVNALELDDSALYLCASSRGQAYEQYFGPGTRLTVT.

This clone was detected once. V gene TRBV10-3 combines with J gene TRBJ2-7; either TRBD1 or TRBD2 may fit D (5 bases each). Per germline, CDR1 ENHRY and CDR2 SYGVKD. Trimming took 8 bases from V and 4 from J, leaving 15 bases between them. This CDR3 is built from 13 residues. The CDR3 loop reads CAIGGTGPYEQYF. In nucleotides, the CDR3 is TGTGCCATCGGAGGAACAGGTCCGTACGAGCAGTACTTC.